The rows below give T cell receptor beta chains drawn from one sample of a study of cytomegalovirus exposure and HLA in healthy donors. The protocol was immunoSEQ multiplex PCR, while the TCRdb copy is restricted to in-frame clones and leaves out a portion. This sample yields over 130,000 clones, of which just under 85% are seen a single time; around 1.5% belongs to the top ten. Sequenced sample: PBMCs. These receptors were taken from a man aged 30 to 45 in good health and CMV-seropositive. CDR3s include the opening cysteine and the closing phenylalanine or tryptophan. A D gene is named only where the DNA matches it firmly. Rows give clone size only sometimes, using once, few, many, or a class for an expanded clone.

len: 12
d_gene: -
v_gene: TRBV5-6
j_gene: TRBJ2-7
abundance: few
CDR3aa: CASSSSSYEQYF
CDR3nt: TGTGCCAGCAGCTCGAGCTCCTACGAGCAGTACTTC

len: 16
d_gene: -
v_gene: TRBV5-1
j_gene: TRBJ2-3
abundance: once
CDR3aa: CASSPWERTTTDTQYF
CDR3nt: TGCGCCAGCAGTCCCTGGGAGCGCACAACCACAGATACGCAGTATTTT

len: 15
d_gene: TRBD2
v_gene: TRBV28
j_gene: TRBJ2-1
abundance: -
CDR3aa: CASSLNLAGVGEQFF
CDR3nt: TGTGCCAGCAGTTTGAATCTAGCGGGAGTAGGTGAGCAGTTCTTC

len: 16
d_gene: TRBD1
v_gene: TRBV5-1
j_gene: TRBJ1-3
abundance: once
CDR3aa: CASSTGQQSSGNTIYF
CDR3nt: TGCGCCAGCAGCACGGGACAGCAATCCTCTGGAAACACCATATATTTT

len: 14
d_gene: -
v_gene: TRBV11-1
j_gene: TRBJ2-1
abundance: -
CDR3aa: CASSLARLGNEQFF
CDR3nt: TGTGCCAGCAGTCTAGCCCGGCTTGGCAATGAGCAGTTCTTC

len: 14
d_gene: -
v_gene: TRBV28
j_gene: TRBJ1-1
abundance: -
CDR3aa: CASRPPGANTEAFF
CDR3nt: TGTGCCAGCAGGCCGCCAGGGGCGAACACTGAAGCTTTCTTT

len: 17
d_gene: TRBD1
v_gene: TRBV28
j_gene: TRBJ2-3
abundance: -
CDR3aa: CASRARIVTGGTDTQYF
CDR3nt: TGTGCCAGCAGAGCAAGAATAGTGACAGGGGGGACAGATACGCAGTATTTT

len: 17
d_gene: TRBD1
v_gene: TRBV28
j_gene: TRBJ1-1
abundance: -
CDR3aa: CASRGQTGGTGGAEAFF
CDR3nt: TGTGCCAGCAGAGGACAGACAGGGGGCACCGGGGGCGCTGAAGCTTTCTTT

len: 13
d_gene: -
v_gene: TRBV15
j_gene: TRBJ2-2
abundance: -
CDR3aa: CATSRGDTGELFF
CDR3nt: TGTGCCACCAGCAGAGGAGACACCGGGGAGCTGTTTTTT

len: 14
d_gene: -
v_gene: TRBV30
j_gene: TRBJ1-5
abundance: once
CDR3aa: CAWSVFRSNQPQHF
CDR3nt: TGTGCCTGGAGTGTATTCAGGAGCAATCAGCCCCAGCATTTT

len: 13
d_gene: -
v_gene: TRBV28
j_gene: TRBJ2-1
abundance: -
CDR3aa: CASRQGLYNEQFF
CDR3nt: TGTGCGAGCAGGCAGGGCCTCTACAATGAGCAGTTCTTC

len: 13
d_gene: TRBD1
v_gene: TRBV6-1
j_gene: TRBJ2-5
abundance: -
CDR3aa: CASSEQGESTQYF
CDR3nt: TGTGCCAGCAGTGAACAGGGGGAGAGTACCCAGTACTTC

len: 15
d_gene: TRBD2
v_gene: TRBV7-9
j_gene: TRBJ2-7
abundance: -
CDR3aa: CASTLLAGSSYEQYF
CDR3nt: TGTGCCAGCACCCTTCTAGCGGGGAGCTCCTACGAGCAGTACTTC

len: 14
d_gene: TRBD2
v_gene: TRBV18
j_gene: TRBJ2-1
abundance: -
CDR3aa: CASSPVGGAGEQFF
CDR3nt: TGTGCCAGCTCACCGGTCGGGGGGGCCGGGGAGCAGTTCTTC

len: 14
d_gene: -
v_gene: TRBV28
j_gene: TRBJ2-7
abundance: once
CDR3aa: CASSLLGGSYEQYF
CDR3nt: TGTGCCAGCAGTTTACTAGGAGGATCCTACGAGCAGTACTTC

len: 15
d_gene: -
v_gene: TRBV6-1
j_gene: TRBJ1-1
abundance: -
CDR3aa: CASSRTGFSDTEAFF
CDR3nt: TGTGCCAGCAGTAGAACAGGGTTTAGTGACACTGAAGCTTTCTTT

len: 14
d_gene: -
v_gene: TRBV7-8
j_gene: TRBJ1-1
abundance: -
CDR3aa: CASSFSLRDTEAFF
CDR3nt: TGTGCCAGCAGCTTCTCCCTCCGGGACACTGAAGCTTTCTTT

len: 14
d_gene: -
v_gene: TRBV9
j_gene: TRBJ2-1
abundance: -
CDR3aa: CASSVGSSGNEQFF
CDR3nt: TGTGCCAGCAGCGTAGGAAGTAGCGGCAATGAGCAGTTCTTC

len: 12
d_gene: -
v_gene: TRBV19
j_gene: TRBJ2-1
abundance: once
CDR3aa: CASSKTDREQFF
CDR3nt: TGTGCCAGTAGTAAGACAGATCGTGAGCAGTTCTTC

len: 14
d_gene: -
v_gene: TRBV6-1
j_gene: TRBJ2-1
abundance: -
CDR3aa: CASSEMTADNEQFF
CDR3nt: TGTGCCAGCAGTGAGATGACAGCCGACAATGAGCAGTTCTTC

len: 15
d_gene: -
v_gene: TRBV11-2
j_gene: TRBJ2-3
abundance: few
CDR3aa: CASSLVGGLTDTQYF
CDR3nt: TGTGCCAGCAGCTTGGTGGGGGGTCTCACAGATACGCAGTATTTT

len: 16
d_gene: TRBD2
v_gene: TRBV7-9
j_gene: TRBJ2-1
abundance: -
CDR3aa: CASSLERGSLPNEQFF
CDR3nt: TGTGCCAGCAGCTTAGAACGCGGGAGTCTACCCAATGAGCAGTTCTTC

len: 13
d_gene: TRBD1
v_gene: TRBV27
j_gene: TRBJ1-1
abundance: -
CDR3aa: CASSFGTGGEAFF
CDR3nt: TGTGCCAGCAGTTTCGGGACAGGGGGTGAAGCTTTCTTT

len: 15
d_gene: TRBD2
v_gene: TRBV6-6
j_gene: TRBJ2-2
abundance: -
CDR3aa: CASSRLALNTGELFF
CDR3nt: TGTGCCAGCAGTAGACTAGCCCTGAACACCGGGGAGCTGTTTTTT

len: 14
d_gene: TRBD1
v_gene: TRBV6-1
j_gene: TRBJ1-1
abundance: few
CDR3aa: CASRHGDRGVEAFF
CDR3nt: TGTGCCAGCAGACACGGCGACAGGGGCGTGGAAGCTTTCTTT

len: 17
d_gene: -
v_gene: TRBV4-1
j_gene: TRBJ1-2
abundance: -
CDR3aa: CASSQVTRQSANYGYTF
CDR3nt: TGCGCCAGCAGCCAAGTGACCCGACAGTCCGCTAACTATGGCTACACCTTC

len: 14
d_gene: -
v_gene: TRBV19
j_gene: TRBJ2-7
abundance: -
CDR3aa: CASSIGVPPYEQYF
CDR3nt: TGTGCCAGTAGTATCGGGGTTCCCCCCTACGAGCAGTACTTC

len: 12
d_gene: TRBD2
v_gene: TRBV9
j_gene: TRBJ2-1
abundance: -
CDR3aa: CASSVGGGEQFF
CDR3nt: TGTGCCAGCAGCGTAGGGGGGGGTGAGCAGTTCTTC

len: 15
d_gene: TRBD2
v_gene: TRBV7-7
j_gene: TRBJ2-3
abundance: -
CDR3aa: CASSLAGGSTDTQYF
CDR3nt: TGTGCCAGCAGCTTAGCGGGAGGGAGCACAGATACGCAGTATTTT

len: 16
d_gene: TRBD2
v_gene: TRBV5-1
j_gene: TRBJ2-3
abundance: -
CDR3aa: CASSLGLAGGLGTQYF
CDR3nt: TGCGCCAGCAGCTTGGGACTAGCGGGGGGGCTCGGTACGCAGTATTTT

len: 14
d_gene: -
v_gene: TRBV5-1
j_gene: TRBJ2-5
abundance: few
CDR3aa: CASRPTGGGETQYF
CDR3nt: TGCGCCAGCAGACCCACAGGGGGGGGTGAGACCCAGTACTTC

len: 14
d_gene: TRBD1
v_gene: TRBV18
j_gene: TRBJ1-1
abundance: -
CDR3aa: CASGTGGSSTEAFF
CDR3nt: TGTGCCAGTGGGACAGGGGGATCTTCCACTGAAGCTTTCTTT

len: 15
d_gene: TRBD1
v_gene: TRBV28
j_gene: TRBJ1-1
abundance: -
CDR3aa: CASSLWTGTGTEAFF
CDR3nt: TGTGCCAGCAGTTTATGGACGGGGACAGGGACTGAAGCTTTCTTT

len: 16
d_gene: -
v_gene: TRBV9
j_gene: TRBJ2-2
abundance: -
CDR3aa: CASSVGGGQNTGELFF
CDR3nt: TGTGCCAGCAGCGTAGGCGGGGGCCAGAACACCGGGGAGCTGTTTTTT

len: 15
d_gene: -
v_gene: TRBV10-2
j_gene: TRBJ2-5
abundance: -
CDR3aa: CASSEQGLSRETQYF
CDR3nt: TGCGCCAGCAGTGAGCAGGGCTTGTCGAGGGAGACCCAGTACTTC

len: 18
d_gene: TRBD1
v_gene: TRBV28
j_gene: TRBJ2-2
abundance: -
CDR3aa: CASSLEERQGINTGELFF
CDR3nt: TGTGCCAGCAGTTTGGAAGAACGACAGGGGATAAACACCGGGGAGCTGTTTTTT

len: 13
d_gene: -
v_gene: TRBV18
j_gene: TRBJ2-5
abundance: -
CDR3aa: CASSPDYQETQYF
CDR3nt: TGTGCCAGCTCGCCGGACTATCAAGAGACCCAGTACTTC

len: 14
d_gene: -
v_gene: TRBV29-1
j_gene: TRBJ2-7
abundance: -
CDR3aa: CSVGREGVLHEQYF
CDR3nt: TGCAGCGTGGGCAGAGAGGGGGTGTTACACGAGCAGTACTTC

len: 16
d_gene: TRBD1
v_gene: TRBV5-6
j_gene: TRBJ1-1
abundance: few
CDR3aa: CASSFWRTGANTEAFF
CDR3nt: TGTGCCAGCAGCTTCTGGAGGACAGGGGCGAACACTGAAGCTTTCTTT

len: 15
d_gene: TRBD1
v_gene: TRBV7-2
j_gene: TRBJ1-2
abundance: -
CDR3aa: CASSLAGAGGSGYTF
CDR3nt: TGTGCCAGCAGCTTAGCGGGGGCAGGGGGCTCGGGCTACACCTTC

len: 16
d_gene: TRBD1
v_gene: TRBV4-1
j_gene: TRBJ1-5
abundance: -
CDR3aa: CASSQPDRGLNQPQHF
CDR3nt: TGCGCCAGCAGCCAACCCGACAGGGGGCTGAATCAGCCCCAGCATTTT

len: 14
d_gene: -
v_gene: TRBV15
j_gene: TRBJ2-3
abundance: -
CDR3aa: CATSSGGFTDTQYF
CDR3nt: TGTGCCACCAGCAGTGGGGGGTTCACAGATACGCAGTATTTT

len: 14
d_gene: TRBD1
v_gene: TRBV23-1
j_gene: TRBJ1-2
abundance: -
CDR3aa: CASGPRDRVYGYTF
CDR3nt: TGCGCCAGCGGCCCCCGGGACAGGGTCTATGGCTACACCTTC

len: 15
d_gene: TRBD2
v_gene: TRBV27
j_gene: TRBJ2-7
abundance: -
CDR3aa: CASRTGTSGSYEQYF
CDR3nt: TGTGCCAGCAGGACCGGGACTAGCGGTTCCTACGAGCAGTACTTC

len: 14
d_gene: -
v_gene: TRBV7-9
j_gene: TRBJ1-3
abundance: -
CDR3aa: CASSLGRDGNTIYF
CDR3nt: TGTGCCAGCAGCTTGGGCAGGGATGGAAACACCATATATTTT

len: 14
d_gene: -
v_gene: TRBV28
j_gene: TRBJ1-2
abundance: -
CDR3aa: CASSPPDMVYGYTF
CDR3nt: TGTGCCAGCAGTCCCCCCGACATGGTTTATGGCTACACCTTC

len: 12
d_gene: -
v_gene: TRBV9
j_gene: TRBJ2-7
abundance: -
CDR3aa: CASTDLPYEQYF
CDR3nt: TGTGCCTCAACAGACCTGCCCTACGAGCAGTACTTC

len: 18
d_gene: TRBD2
v_gene: TRBV9
j_gene: TRBJ2-6
abundance: -
CDR3aa: CASSVTGTRSSGANVLTF
CDR3nt: TGTGCCAGCAGCGTCACCGGGACTAGATCTTCTGGGGCCAACGTCCTGACTTTC

len: 12
d_gene: -
v_gene: TRBV7-9
j_gene: TRBJ1-1
abundance: -
CDR3aa: CASSFTDTEAFF
CDR3nt: TGTGCCAGCAGCTTCACAGACACTGAAGCTTTCTTT